This T cell receptor (beta chain) came from a study of identifying expanded T cells in peripheral blood. Study-level results: Variance in clone template counts between approximately two-week samples significantly increased with total template count across all healthy donors.

No infections or other immune events were documented during collection. Concerning this clone: Its matching antigen is unknown.

V dropped 0 bases and J dropped 3; count of bases not matched to a gene: 21. The CDR3 length is 22 residues. Per germline, CDR1 MGHRA and CDR2 YSYEKL. Only in-frame clones appear in the TCRdb table, and some are missing; sequencing was by immunoSEQ multiplex PCR. The sample consists of more than 70,000 clones, 70% to 90% of them appearing once. V gene TRBV4-1 combines with J gene TRBJ1-4, with 8 nucleotides matching TRBD1. The sequenced material came from blood. The receptor was isolated from a person aged 18 to 70 in good health. The CDR3 bases are TGCGCCAGCAGCCAAGATAGGTTTCGGGACAGGAAAACCAGTCTCGCTAATGAAAAACTGTTTTTT. Its protein product is CASSQDRFRDRKTSLANEKLFF.